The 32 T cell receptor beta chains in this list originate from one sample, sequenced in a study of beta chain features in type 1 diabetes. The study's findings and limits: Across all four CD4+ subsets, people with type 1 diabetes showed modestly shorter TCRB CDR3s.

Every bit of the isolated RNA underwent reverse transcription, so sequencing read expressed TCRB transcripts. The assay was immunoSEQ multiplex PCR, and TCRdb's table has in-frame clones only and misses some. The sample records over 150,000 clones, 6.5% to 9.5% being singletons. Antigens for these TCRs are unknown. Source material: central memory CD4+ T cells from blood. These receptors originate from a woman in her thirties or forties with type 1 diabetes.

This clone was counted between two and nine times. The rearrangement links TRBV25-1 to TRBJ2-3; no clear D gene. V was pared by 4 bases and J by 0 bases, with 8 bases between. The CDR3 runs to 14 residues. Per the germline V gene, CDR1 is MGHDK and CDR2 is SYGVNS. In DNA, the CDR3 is TGTGCCAGCAGTGGGAGCTACAGCACAGATACGCAGTATTTT. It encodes CASSGSYSTDTQYF.

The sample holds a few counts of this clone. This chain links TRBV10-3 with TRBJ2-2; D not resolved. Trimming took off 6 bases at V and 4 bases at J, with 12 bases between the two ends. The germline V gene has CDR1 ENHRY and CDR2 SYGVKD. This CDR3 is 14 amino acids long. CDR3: CAIRRTESTGELFF. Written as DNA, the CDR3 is TGTGCCATCAGAAGAACAGAGTCCACCGGGGAGCTGTTTTTT.

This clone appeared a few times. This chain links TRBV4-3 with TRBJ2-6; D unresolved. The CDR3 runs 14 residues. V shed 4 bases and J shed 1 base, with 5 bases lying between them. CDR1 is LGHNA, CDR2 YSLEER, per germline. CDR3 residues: CASSPGSGANVLTF. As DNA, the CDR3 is TGCGCCAGCAGCCCGGGTTCTGGGGCCAACGTCCTGACTTTC.

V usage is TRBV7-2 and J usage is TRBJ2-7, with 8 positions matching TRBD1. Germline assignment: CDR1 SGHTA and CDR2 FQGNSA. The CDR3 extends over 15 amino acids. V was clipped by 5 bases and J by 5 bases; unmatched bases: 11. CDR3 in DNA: TGTGCCAGCAGCCAAAGGACAGGGAATCCCCACGAGCAGTACTTC. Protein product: CASSQRTGNPHEQYF.

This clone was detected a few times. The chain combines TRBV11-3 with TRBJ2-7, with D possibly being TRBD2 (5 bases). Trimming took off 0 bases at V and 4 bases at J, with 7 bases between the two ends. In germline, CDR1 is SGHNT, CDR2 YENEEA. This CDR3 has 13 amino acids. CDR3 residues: CASSLETGYEQYF. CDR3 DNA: TGTGCCAGCAGCTTAGAGACGGGGTACGAGCAGTACTTC.

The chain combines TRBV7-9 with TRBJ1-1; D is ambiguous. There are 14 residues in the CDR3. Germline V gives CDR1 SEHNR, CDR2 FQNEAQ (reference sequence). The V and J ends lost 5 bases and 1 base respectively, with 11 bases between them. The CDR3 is CASSPGGRNTEAFF. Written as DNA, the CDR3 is TGTGCCAGCAGCCCCGGAGGTCGGAACACTGAAGCTTTCTTT.

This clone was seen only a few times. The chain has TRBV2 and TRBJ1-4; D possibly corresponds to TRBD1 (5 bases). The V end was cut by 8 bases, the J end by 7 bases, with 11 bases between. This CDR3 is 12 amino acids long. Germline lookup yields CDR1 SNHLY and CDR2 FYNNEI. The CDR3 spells CASFRGSEKLFF. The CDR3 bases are TGTGCCAGCTTCCGGGGGAGTGAAAAACTGTTTTTT.

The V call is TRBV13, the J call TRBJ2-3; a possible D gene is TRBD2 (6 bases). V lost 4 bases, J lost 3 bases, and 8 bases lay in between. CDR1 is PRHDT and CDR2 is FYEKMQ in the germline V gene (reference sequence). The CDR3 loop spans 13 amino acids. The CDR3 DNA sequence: TGTGCCAGCAGCTCGGGGGTAACAGATACGCAGTATTTT. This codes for CASSSGVTDTQYF. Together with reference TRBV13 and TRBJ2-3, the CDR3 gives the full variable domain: AAGVIQSPRHLIKEKRETATLKCYPIPRHDTVYWYQQGPGQDPQFLISFYEKMQSDKGSIPDRFSAQQFSDYHSELNMSSLELGDSALYFCASSSGVTDTQYFGPGTRLTVL.

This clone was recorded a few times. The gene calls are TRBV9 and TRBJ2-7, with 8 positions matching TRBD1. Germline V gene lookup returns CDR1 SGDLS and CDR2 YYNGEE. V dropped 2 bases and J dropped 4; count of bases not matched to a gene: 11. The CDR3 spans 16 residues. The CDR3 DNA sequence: TGTGCCAGCAGCGTTAGGGGTGGGACAGGAGATTACGAGCAGTACTTC. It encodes CASSVRGGTGDYEQYF.

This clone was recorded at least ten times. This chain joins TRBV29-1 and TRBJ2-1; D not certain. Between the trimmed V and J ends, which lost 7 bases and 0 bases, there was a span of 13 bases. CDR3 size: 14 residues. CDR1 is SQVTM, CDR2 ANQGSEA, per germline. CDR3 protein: CSALPSSSYNEQFF. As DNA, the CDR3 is TGCAGCGCCCTCCCTTCCAGCTCCTACAATGAGCAGTTCTTC.

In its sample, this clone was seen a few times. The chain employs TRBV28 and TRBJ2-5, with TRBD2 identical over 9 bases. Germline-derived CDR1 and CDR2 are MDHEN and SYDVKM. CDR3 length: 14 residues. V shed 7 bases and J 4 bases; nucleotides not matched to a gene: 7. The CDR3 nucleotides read TGTGCCAGCAAGGGCGGGGGGGCCCCAGAGACCCAGTACTTC. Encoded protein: CASKGGGAPETQYF.

The CDR3 DNA sequence: TGTGCCAGCTCGCCGCCGGGACAGTACGAGCAGTACTTC. It is translated as CASSPPGQYEQYF. The rearrangement joins TRBV18 to TRBJ2-7, with 7 bases matching TRBD1. CDR1 and CDR2 from the germline V gene are KGHSH and LQKENI. This CDR3 is 13 amino acids long. V lost 6 bases and J lost 4; bases outside the gene matches: 6.

The CDR3 loop reads CASSPGTDQPQHF. CDR3 bases: TGTGCCAGCAGTCCTGGGACAGATCAGCCCCAGCATTTT. The chain links TRBV2 to TRBJ1-5; 7 bases map to TRBD1. CDR3 length: 13 residues. With V trimmed by 5 bases and J by 5 bases, 3 bases remained unmatched. The germline gives CDR1 SNHLY, CDR2 FYNNEI.

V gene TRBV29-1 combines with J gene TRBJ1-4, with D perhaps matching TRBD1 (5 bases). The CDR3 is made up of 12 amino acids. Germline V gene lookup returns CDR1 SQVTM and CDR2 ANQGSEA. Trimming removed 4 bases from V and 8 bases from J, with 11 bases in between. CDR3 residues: CSVGNGGEKLFF. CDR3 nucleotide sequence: TGCAGCGTTGGGAACGGGGGGGAAAAACTGTTTTTT. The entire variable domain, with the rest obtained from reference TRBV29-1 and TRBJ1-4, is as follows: SAVISQKPSRDICQRGTSLTIQCQVDSQVTMMFWYRQQPGQSLTLIATANQGSEATYESGFVIDKFPISRPNLTFSTLTVSNMSPEDSSIYLCSVGNGGEKLFFGSGTQLSVL.

The CDR3 loop is CAGRQGRAGANVLTF. The CDR3 coding sequence is TGTGCCGGTAGACAGGGGAGAGCTGGGGCCAACGTCCTGACTTTC. V gene TRBV6-6 combines with J gene TRBJ2-6, with TRBD1 matching over 8 bases. V was pared by 11 bases and J by 2 bases, with 8 bases of the junction left unmatched. Germline assignment: CDR1 MNHNY and CDR2 SVGAGI (reference sequence). The CDR3 is made up of 15 amino acids.

The CDR3 DNA sequence: TGTGCCACCAGCAGAGATACAATCTACGAGCAGTACTTC. Amino acids: CATSRDTIYEQYF. The chain links TRBV15 to TRBJ2-7; D unclear. The CDR3 has 13 residues. V gave up 0 bases and J gave up 3 bases, with 6 bases separating them. Germline loops: CDR1 LNHNV, CDR2 YYDKDF (reference sequence).

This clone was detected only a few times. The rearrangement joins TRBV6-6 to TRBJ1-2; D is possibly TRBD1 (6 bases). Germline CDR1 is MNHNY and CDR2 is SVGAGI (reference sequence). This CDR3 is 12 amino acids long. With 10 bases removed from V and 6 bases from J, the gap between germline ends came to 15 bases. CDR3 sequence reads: CAISGTSDGYTF. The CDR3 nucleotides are TGTGCCATCAGCGGGACATCCGATGGCTACACCTTC.

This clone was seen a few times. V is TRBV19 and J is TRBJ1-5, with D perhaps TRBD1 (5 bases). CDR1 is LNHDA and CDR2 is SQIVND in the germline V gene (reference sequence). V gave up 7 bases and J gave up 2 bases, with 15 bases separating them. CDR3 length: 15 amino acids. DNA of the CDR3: TGTGCCAGTACCTCAAGGGGTTCTGGCAATCAGCCCCAGCATTTT. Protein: CASTSRGSGNQPQHF.

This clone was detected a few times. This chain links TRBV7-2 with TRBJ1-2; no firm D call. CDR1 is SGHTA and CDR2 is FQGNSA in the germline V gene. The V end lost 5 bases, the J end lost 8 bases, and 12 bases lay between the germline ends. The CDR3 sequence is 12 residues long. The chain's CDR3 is CASSPRRGGYTF. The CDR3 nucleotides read TGTGCCAGCAGCCCCAGGAGAGGGGGCTACACCTTC.

CDR3 sequence: CASSPYQGQGARGYTF. The CDR3 region has the DNA TGTGCCAGCAGCCCCTACCAGGGACAGGGGGCGCGCGGCTACACCTTC. The J gene is TRBJ1-2, the V gene TRBV7-9; 12 bases agree with TRBD1. J lost 8 bases, V lost 5 bases, and 12 bases had no gene match. The germline gives CDR1 SEHNR, CDR2 FQNEAQ (reference sequence). The CDR3 has 16 amino acids. Drawing the rest from reference TRBV7-9 and TRBJ1-2, the complete variable domain is DTGVSQNPRHKITKRGQNVTFRCDPISEHNRLYWYRQTLGQGPEFLTYFQNEAQLEKSRLLSDRFSAERPKGSFSTLEIQRTEQGDSAMYLCASSPYQGQGARGYTFGSGTRLTVV.

The CDR3 region is CASGDGYGYTF. Written as DNA, the CDR3 is TGTGCCAGCGGAGACGGCTATGGCTACACCTTC. The rearrangement links TRBV27 to TRBJ1-2; D remains ambiguous. Germline V gives CDR1 MNHEY, CDR2 SMNVEV (reference sequence). Trimming cost V 8 bases and J 4 bases, with 8 bases left between them. The CDR3 spans 11 residues.

The CDR3 here is CASSLVPGVGGETQYF. CDR3 DNA: TGCGCCAGCAGCTTGGTACCAGGGGTAGGTGGAGAGACCCAGTACTTC. The V call is TRBV5-1, the J call TRBJ2-5; D may be TRBD1 (6 bases). V was shortened by 0 bases and J by 4 bases, with 16 bases between the two germline ends. The CDR3 loop spans 16 amino acids. Germline CDR1 reads SGHRS; CDR2 reads YFSETQ.

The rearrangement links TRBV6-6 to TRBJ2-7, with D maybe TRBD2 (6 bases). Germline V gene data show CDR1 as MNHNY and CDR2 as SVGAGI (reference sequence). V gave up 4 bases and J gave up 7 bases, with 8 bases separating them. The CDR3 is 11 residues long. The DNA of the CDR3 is TGTGCCAGCAGTTTGGGGGGTGAGCAGTACTTC. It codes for CASSLGGEQYF.

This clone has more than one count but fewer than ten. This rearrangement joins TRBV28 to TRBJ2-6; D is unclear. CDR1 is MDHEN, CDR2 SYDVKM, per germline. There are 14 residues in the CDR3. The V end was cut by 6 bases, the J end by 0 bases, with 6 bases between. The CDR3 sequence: CASSRFSGANVLTF. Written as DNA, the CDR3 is TGTGCCAGCAGCAGGTTCTCTGGGGCCAACGTCCTGACTTTC.

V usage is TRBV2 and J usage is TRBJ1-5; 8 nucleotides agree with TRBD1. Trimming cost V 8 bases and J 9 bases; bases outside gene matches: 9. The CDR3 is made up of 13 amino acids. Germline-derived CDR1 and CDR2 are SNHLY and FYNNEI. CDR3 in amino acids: CASRTGSEGPQHF. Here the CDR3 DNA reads TGTGCCAGCCGGACAGGGTCTGAGGGGCCCCAGCATTTT.

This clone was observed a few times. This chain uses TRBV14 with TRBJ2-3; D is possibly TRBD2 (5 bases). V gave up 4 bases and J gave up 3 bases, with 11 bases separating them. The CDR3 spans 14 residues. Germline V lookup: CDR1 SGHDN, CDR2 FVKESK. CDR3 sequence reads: CASSPLTGTDTQYF. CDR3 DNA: TGTGCCAGCAGCCCACTAACGGGGACAGATACGCAGTATTTT. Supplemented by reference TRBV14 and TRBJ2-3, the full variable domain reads EAGVTQFPSHSVIEKGQTVTLRCDPISGHDNLYWYRRVMGKEIKFLLHFVKESKQDESGMPNNRFLAERTGGTYSTLKVQPAELEDSGVYFCASSPLTGTDTQYFGPGTRLTVL.

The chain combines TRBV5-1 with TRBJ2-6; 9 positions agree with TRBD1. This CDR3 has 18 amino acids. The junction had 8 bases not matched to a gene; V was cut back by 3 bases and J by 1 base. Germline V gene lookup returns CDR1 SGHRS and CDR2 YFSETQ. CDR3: CASSSWTGAFSGANVLTF. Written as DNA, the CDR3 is TGCGCCAGCAGCTCCTGGACAGGGGCCTTTTCTGGGGCCAACGTCCTGACTTTC.

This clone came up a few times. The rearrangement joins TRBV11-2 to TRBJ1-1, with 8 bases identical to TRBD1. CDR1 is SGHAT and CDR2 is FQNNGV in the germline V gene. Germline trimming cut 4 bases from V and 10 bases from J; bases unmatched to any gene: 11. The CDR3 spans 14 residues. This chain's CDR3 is CASSSGQGSAGAFF. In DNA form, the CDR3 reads TGTGCCAGCAGCTCCGGACAGGGCAGCGCCGGAGCTTTCTTT.

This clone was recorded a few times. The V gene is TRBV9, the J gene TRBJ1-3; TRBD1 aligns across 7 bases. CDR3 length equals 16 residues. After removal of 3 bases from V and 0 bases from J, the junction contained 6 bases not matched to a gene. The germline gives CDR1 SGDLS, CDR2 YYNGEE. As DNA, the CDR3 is TGTGCCAGCAGCGGCGACAGGGCAAACTCTGGAAACACCATATATTTT. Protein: CASSGDRANSGNTIYF. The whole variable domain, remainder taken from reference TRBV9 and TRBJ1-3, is DSGVTQTPKHLITATGQRVTLRCSPRSGDLSVYWYQQSLDQGLQFLIQYYNGEERAKGNILERFSAQQFPDLHSELNLSSLELGDSALYFCASSGDRANSGNTIYFGEGSWLTVV.

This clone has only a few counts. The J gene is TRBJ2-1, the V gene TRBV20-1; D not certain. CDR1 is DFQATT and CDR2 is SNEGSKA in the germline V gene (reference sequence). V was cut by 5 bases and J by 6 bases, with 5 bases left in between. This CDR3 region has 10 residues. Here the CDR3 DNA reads TGCAGTGCTTTCGTCAATGAGCAGTTCTTC. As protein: CSAFVNEQFF.

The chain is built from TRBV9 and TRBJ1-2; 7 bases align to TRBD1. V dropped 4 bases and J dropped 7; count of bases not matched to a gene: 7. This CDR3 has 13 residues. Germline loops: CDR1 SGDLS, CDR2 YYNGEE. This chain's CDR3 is CASSSGQEGGYTF. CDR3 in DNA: TGTGCCAGCAGCTCTGGACAGGAGGGTGGCTACACCTTC.

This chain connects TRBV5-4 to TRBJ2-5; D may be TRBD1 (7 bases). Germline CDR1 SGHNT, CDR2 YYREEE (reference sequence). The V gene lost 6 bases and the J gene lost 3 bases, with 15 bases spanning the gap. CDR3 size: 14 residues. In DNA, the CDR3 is TGTGCCAGCAACCTACAGGGGAGGAAAGAGACCCAGTACTTC. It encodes CASNLQGRKETQYF.